Shown below are 17 T cell receptor beta chains from a single sample sequenced in a study of T cells after yellow fever vaccination. A single record per CDR3 protein comes from TCRdb applying MiXCR to the 5' RACE reads. This sample has tens of thousands of distinct CDR3 sequences, with approximately 7.4% found just once. The material sequenced was CD8+ T cells sorted from PBMCs, taken 15 days after the yellow fever booster vaccination. The source is a young man who received the YFV17D yellow fever vaccine.

This clonotype was counted at least ten times. The chain is built from TRBV25-1 and TRBJ2-7; D is possibly TRBD1 (6 bases). V shed 7 bases and J shed 0 bases, with 7 bases lying between them. CDR1 and CDR2 from the germline V gene are MGHDK and SYGVNS. This CDR3 contains 12 residues. The chain's CDR3 is CASTTGSYEQYF. The CDR3 nucleotides are TGTGCCAGCACGACAGGCTCCTACGAGCAGTACTTC.

In this sample, this clonotype turned up many times. This chain joins TRBV20-1 and TRBJ2-2, with D unresolved. The CDR3 contains 16 residues. CDR1 is DFQATT and CDR2 is SNEGSKA in the germline V gene (reference sequence). V lost 0 bases and J lost 3, with 14 bases in between. The CDR3 nucleotides are TGCAGTGCTAGAGATCCCAGAACACGAGACACCGGGGAGCTGTTTTTT. The encoded protein is CSARDPRTRDTGELFF.

This clonotype was seen ten or more times. The J gene is TRBJ2-3, the V gene TRBV10-1; D is possibly TRBD2 (6 bases). There are 16 residues in the CDR3. Trimming stripped 4 bases from V and 0 bases from J, with 14 bases between. CDR1 is WNHNN, CDR2 SYGVQD, per germline (reference sequence). The CDR3: CASSVIGGTSTDTQYF. The DNA of the CDR3 is TGCGCCAGCAGTGTAATCGGCGGGACCAGCACAGATACGCAGTATTTT.

With respect to this clonotype: Being one base from a much bigger clone, this may be a read error. The CDR3 loop reads CGSSFAGGSYGYTF. DNA of the CDR3: TGTGGCAGCAGTTTTGCAGGGGGCTCCTATGGCTACACCTTC. V and J are TRBV2 and TRBJ1-2; 8 positions match TRBD1. The CDR3 contains 14 residues. Looked up from germline, CDR1 is SNHLY and CDR2 is FYNNEI.

This clonotype was recorded many times. CDR3 sequence reads: CASSETWVGHPNTGELFF. CDR3 bases: TGTGCCAGCAGTGAAACTTGGGTAGGGCATCCGAACACCGGGGAGCTGTTTTTT. The chain links TRBV25-1 to TRBJ2-2; D is ambiguous. There are 18 residues in the CDR3. Germline lookup yields CDR1 MGHDK and CDR2 SYGVNS. Deletions cut 2 bases from V and 0 bases from J, with 16 bases between.

There are many counts of this clonotype. The chain is built from TRBV12-3 or TRBV12-4 and TRBJ2-3; D remains ambiguous. V was pared by 4 bases and J by 7 bases, with 9 bases between. The CDR3 spans 12 residues. This CDR3 is CASSSGQHTQYF. CDR3 DNA: TGTGCCAGCAGTTCGGGCCAGCATACGCAGTATTTT.

This clonotype showed up many times. The V gene is TRBV6-5, the J gene TRBJ2-1; 7 bases line up with TRBD1. The germline V gene encodes CDR1 MNHEY and CDR2 SVGAGI. Unmatched junction bases numbered 7, after V lost 5 bases and J lost 0 bases. CDR3 length equals 16 residues. CDR3 loop: CASSLQGSSSYNEQFF. The CDR3 bases are TGTGCCAGCAGTCTACAGGGGTCAAGCTCCTACAATGAGCAGTTCTTC.

This clonotype was counted many times. This sequence joins TRBV7-9 and TRBJ1-1; D might be TRBD1 (6 bases). In germline, CDR1 is SEHNR, CDR2 FQNEAQ (reference sequence). CDR3 length: 15 amino acids. V was clipped by 4 bases and J by 6 bases, with 18 bases between them. In DNA form, the CDR3 reads TGTGCCAGCAGCTCCCCTCACACAGGGATACCTGAAGCTTTCTTT. Protein: CASSSPHTGIPEAFF.

This clonotype was seen many times. The CDR3 spells CASSFTSGRANYNEQFF. The CDR3 nucleotides read TGTGCCAGCAGCTTCACTAGCGGGAGGGCTAACTACAATGAGCAGTTCTTC. V usage is TRBV7-9 and J usage is TRBJ2-1; 13 nucleotides line up with TRBD2. Losses at the gene ends were 3 bases for V and 3 bases for J; bases not matched to a gene: 5. The CDR3 has 17 residues. Per the germline V gene, CDR1 is SEHNR and CDR2 is FQNEAQ (reference sequence).

In its sample, this clonotype was seen many times. As DNA, the CDR3 is TGTGCCAGCAGCAACAGCCGAACAGGGGCCTCCTACGAGCAGTACTTC. Residues: CASSNSRTGASYEQYF. The rearrangement uses TRBV6-5 and TRBJ2-7, with 7 bases matching TRBD1. The germline gives CDR1 MNHEY, CDR2 SVGAGI. The CDR3 extends over 16 amino acids. Trimming removed 6 bases from V and 0 bases from J; junction bases left unmatched: 11.

The table lists this clonotype with many counts. V usage is TRBV12-3 or TRBV12-4 and J usage is TRBJ2-7, with D maybe TRBD1 (5 bases). The CDR3 has 12 residues. Trimming pared 5 bases from V and 3 bases from J, leaving 8 bases between. CDR3 coding DNA: TGTGCCAGCAGTCGGACACTCTACGAGCAGTACTTC. It codes for CASSRTLYEQYF.

This clonotype has ten or more counts. The chain couples TRBV29-1 to TRBJ2-4; TRBD1 matches at 7 bases. The CDR3 consists of 15 residues. With 6 bases clipped from V and 5 bases from J, the junction kept 13 bases outside the gene matches. Germline CDR1 and CDR2: SQVTM and ANQGSEA. The CDR3 region is CSVDDRASPENIQYF. CDR3 DNA: TGCAGCGTCGATGACAGGGCTTCTCCAGAAAACATTCAGTACTTC.

In its sample, this clonotype was seen many times. The chain couples TRBV7-8 to TRBJ1-1; D possibly corresponds to TRBD1 (6 bases). Germline V gene lookup returns CDR1 SGHVS and CDR2 FQNEAQ. The CDR3 extends over 14 amino acids. V was cut by 1 base and J by 8 bases, with 14 bases left in between. CDR3 residues: CASSLVYRAPEAFF. Here the CDR3 DNA reads TGTGCCAGCAGCTTAGTTTACAGGGCGCCCGAAGCTTTCTTT.

About this clonotype itself: This could be a read error, since a much larger clone is one nucleotide away. The rearrangement links TRBV14 to TRBJ2-1, with TRBD2 identical over 7 bases. CDR1 is SGHDN, CDR2 FVKESK, per germline. The CDR3 runs 17 residues. Written as DNA, the CDR3 is TGTGCCGGCAGCCCAAAGGTCGTAGCGGGCCCTCACAATGAGCAGTTCTTC. Translating gives CAGSPKVVAGPHNEQFF.

This clonotype was counted at least ten times. The chain carries TRBV14 and TRBJ2-5; D is undetermined. CDR1 is SGHDN and CDR2 is FVKESK in the germline V gene. This CDR3 is 13 amino acids long. V shed 5 bases and J shed 5 bases, with 12 bases lying between them. Here the CDR3 DNA reads TGTGCCAGCAGCTACGCAAGGGCCGAGACCCAGTACTTC. Its protein product is CASSYARAETQYF.

Ten or more counts support this clonotype. The rearrangement joins TRBV28 to TRBJ2-7, with D possibly TRBD1 on 6 matching bases. The CDR3 covers 16 residues. CDR1 and CDR2 from the germline V gene are MDHEN and SYDVKM. V was pared by 3 bases and J by 6 bases, with 21 bases between. The CDR3, as DNA: TGTGCCAGCAGTTTCCATCCAGGGGATAGTCCCCCCGAGCAGTACTTC. Translation: CASSFHPGDSPPEQYF.

This clonotype has at least ten counts. The chain carries TRBV6-2 or TRBV6-3 and TRBJ2-5; tentatively, D is TRBD2 (6 bases). The CDR3 runs 15 residues. Between the trimmed V and J ends, which lost 7 bases and 3 bases, there was a span of 18 bases. Germline V gives CDR1 MNHEY, CDR2 SVGEGT. The CDR3: CASTFGGKGKETQYF. In DNA form, the CDR3 reads TGTGCCAGCACCTTTGGGGGGAAAGGAAAAGAGACCCAGTACTTC.